This is a list of T cell receptor beta chains from one sample in a study of T cell responses to AZD1222 COVID-19 vaccine. Measured with immunoSEQ multiplex PCR; TCRdb has only the in-frame clones, and not every one. The repertoire includes about 130,000 clones, over 75% of them detected once, and 5% to 7% sits in the top ten. The sequencing here drew on peripheral blood, taken 28 days after the second AZD1222 dose. The source of these receptors is an adult who received the AZD1222 COVID-19 vaccine. CDR3s include the opening cysteine and the closing phenylalanine or tryptophan. Each record gives: CDR3 length, V gene, J gene, clone size, D gene, CDR3 protein, CDR3 DNA. D genes are given only for firm matches. The listing skips clone size in some rows; elsewhere it reads once, few, many or a size class.

len: 12; v_gene: TRBV6-5; j_gene: TRBJ1-2; abundance: -; d_gene: -; CDR3aa: CASSRGEGGYTF; CDR3nt: TGTGCCAGCAGTCGCGGGGAGGGCGGCTACACCTTC
len: 14; v_gene: TRBV18; j_gene: TRBJ1-2; abundance: -; d_gene: -; CDR3aa: CASSPSQGNYGYTF; CDR3nt: TGTGCCAGCTCACCAAGTCAGGGTAACTATGGCTACACCTTC
len: 14; v_gene: TRBV30; j_gene: TRBJ2-2; abundance: -; d_gene: -; CDR3aa: CAWSGAANTGELFF; CDR3nt: TGTGCCTGGAGCGGGGCAGCGAACACCGGGGAGCTGTTTTTT
len: 13; v_gene: TRBV29-1; j_gene: TRBJ2-1; abundance: -; d_gene: TRBD1; CDR3aa: CSVNRGPYNEQFF; CDR3nt: TGCAGCGTTAACAGGGGACCCTACAATGAGCAGTTCTTC
len: 13; v_gene: TRBV19; j_gene: TRBJ1-2; abundance: -; d_gene: -; CDR3aa: CASNPDINYGYTF; CDR3nt: TGTGCCAGTAATCCGGACATTAACTATGGCTACACCTTC
len: 16; v_gene: TRBV3-1/TRBV3-2; j_gene: TRBJ1-6; abundance: -; d_gene: -; CDR3aa: CASSSRVALLDSPLHF; CDR3nt: TGTGCCAGCAGCAGCCGGGTGGCTCTACTTGATTCACCCCTCCACTTT
len: 18; v_gene: TRBV11-2; j_gene: TRBJ1-1; abundance: once; d_gene: TRBD1; CDR3aa: CASSGVGGDSLMNTEAFF; CDR3nt: TGTGCCAGCAGCGGAGTAGGAGGGGACAGCCTCATGAACACTGAAGCTTTCTTT
len: 11; v_gene: TRBV20-1; j_gene: TRBJ1-4; abundance: -; d_gene: -; CDR3aa: CSAGTGEKLFF; CDR3nt: TGCAGTGCCGGAACAGGGGAAAAACTGTTTTTT
len: 15; v_gene: TRBV11-2; j_gene: TRBJ2-2; abundance: -; d_gene: TRBD1; CDR3aa: CASSKGTGSTGELFF; CDR3nt: TGTGCCAGCAGCAAAGGGACAGGGTCCACCGGGGAGCTGTTTTTT
len: 14; v_gene: TRBV12-2; j_gene: TRBJ2-7; abundance: -; d_gene: -; CDR3aa: CASRPLRGAYEQYF; CDR3nt: TGTGCAAGTCGCCCCCTCAGGGGAGCCTACGAGCAGTACTTC
len: 13; v_gene: TRBV7-6; j_gene: TRBJ2-2; abundance: -; d_gene: -; CDR3aa: CASRDGSFGELFF; CDR3nt: TGTGCCAGCAGAGATGGTAGCTTCGGGGAGCTGTTTTTT
len: 15; v_gene: TRBV4-3; j_gene: TRBJ1-1; abundance: few; d_gene: -; CDR3aa: CASSQRQGRNTEAFF; CDR3nt: TGCGCCAGCAGCCAAAGGCAGGGGAGGAACACTGAAGCTTTCTTT
len: 15; v_gene: TRBV5-1; j_gene: TRBJ2-5; abundance: -; d_gene: -; CDR3aa: CASSLDPGSQETQYF; CDR3nt: TGCGCCAGCAGCTTGGACCCAGGATCCCAAGAGACCCAGTACTTC
len: 13; v_gene: TRBV6-1; j_gene: TRBJ1-1; abundance: -; d_gene: -; CDR3aa: CASSEQGITEAFF; CDR3nt: TGTGCCAGCAGTGAACAGGGGATTACTGAAGCTTTCTTT
len: 15; v_gene: TRBV6-6; j_gene: TRBJ1-1; abundance: -; d_gene: -; CDR3aa: CASSYSGGQDTEAFF; CDR3nt: TGTGCCAGCAGTTACTCAGGGGGACAAGACACTGAAGCTTTCTTT
len: 14; v_gene: TRBV5-4; j_gene: TRBJ2-7; abundance: -; d_gene: -; CDR3aa: CASSIRDHNYEQYF; CDR3nt: TGTGCCAGCAGCATCCGGGATCATAACTACGAGCAGTACTTC
len: 13; v_gene: TRBV18; j_gene: TRBJ2-7; abundance: -; d_gene: -; CDR3aa: CASSRQVDDEQYF; CDR3nt: TGTGCCAGCTCACGTCAGGTAGACGACGAGCAGTACTTC
len: 13; v_gene: TRBV7-2; j_gene: TRBJ1-1; abundance: many; d_gene: -; CDR3aa: CASSFQGRAEAFF; CDR3nt: TGTGCCAGCAGCTTCCAGGGGAGGGCTGAAGCTTTCTTT
len: 15; v_gene: TRBV3-1/TRBV3-2; j_gene: TRBJ2-5; abundance: -; d_gene: TRBD1; CDR3aa: CASSQVRTGKETQYF; CDR3nt: TGTGCCAGCAGCCAAGTTAGGACAGGGAAAGAGACCCAGTACTTC
len: 15; v_gene: TRBV19; j_gene: TRBJ1-2; abundance: few; d_gene: TRBD1; CDR3aa: CASSMGPGTAYGYTF; CDR3nt: TGTGCCAGTAGTATGGGTCCCGGGACAGCCTATGGCTACACCTTC
len: 14; v_gene: TRBV10-3; j_gene: TRBJ1-3; abundance: -; d_gene: -; CDR3aa: CAIRQQSSGNTIYF; CDR3nt: TGTGCCATCAGACAACAGAGCTCTGGAAACACCATATATTTT
len: 14; v_gene: TRBV3-1/TRBV3-2; j_gene: TRBJ1-4; abundance: few; d_gene: TRBD1; CDR3aa: CASSPQGAGEKLFF; CDR3nt: TGTGCCAGCAGCCCCCAGGGGGCGGGAGAAAAACTGTTTTTT
len: 15; v_gene: TRBV5-1; j_gene: TRBJ2-5; abundance: -; d_gene: -; CDR3aa: CASSLGGTREETQYF; CDR3nt: TGCGCCAGCAGCTTGGGAGGGACCCGGGAGGAGACCCAGTACTTC